This T cell receptor (beta chain) comes out of a study of cytomegalovirus exposure and HLA in healthy donors. A multiplex PCR was run with 60 Vbeta primers and 13 Jbeta primers. Profiling relied on immunoSEQ multiplex PCR, and the TCRdb table lists in-frame clones only, not all of them. The table lists around 160,000 clones, 60% to 80% of them singletons. CDR3 length: 15 residues. V lost 6 bases and J lost 5; bases outside the gene matches: 9. The germline V gene has CDR1 MNHEY and CDR2 SVGAGI. The sample consisted of PBMCs. This TCR derives from a man aged 45-65 years in good health and CMV-seropositive. The rearrangement uses TRBV6-5 and TRBJ2-3, with 9 positions matching TRBD1. In DNA, the CDR3 is TGTGCCAGCAGAGGGGGACAGGGTTCGAGAGATACGCAGTATTTT. It yields the protein CASRGGQGSRDTQYF.